The 16 T cell receptor beta chains below all came from one sample that was sequenced in a study of blood T cell repertoires in COVID-19. TCRdb keeps only in-frame clones here, not all; method: immunoSEQ multiplex PCR. This sample has 250,000 to 300,000 clones, with 91% found just once. The sample comprised peripheral blood. The origin of the receptors is a woman between 25 and 40 years old with COVID-19, enrolled during active disease.

The chain uses TRBV28 and TRBJ1-5, with 8 positions matching TRBD1. The V gene end was trimmed by 5 bases and the J gene end by 5 bases; junction bases not matched to a gene: 8. Germline V gives CDR1 MDHEN, CDR2 SYDVKM. CDR3 length equals 15 residues. CDR3 loop: CASSTRTGPYQPQHF. DNA of the CDR3: TGTGCCAGCAGTACCCGGACAGGGCCCTATCAGCCCCAGCATTTT.

For the CDR3, the DNA is TGTGCCAGCAGCAGAGGACTAGCGGGGAGCACAGATACGCAGTATTTT. It translates to CASSRGLAGSTDTQYF. The chain carries TRBV9 and TRBJ2-3; 12 positions agree with TRBD2. The CDR3 sequence is 16 residues long. From germline, CDR1 is SGDLS and CDR2 YYNGEE. V was pared by 4 bases and J by 0 bases, with 3 bases of the junction left unmatched. The full variable domain, completed using reference TRBV9 and TRBJ2-3, is DSGVTQTPKHLITATGQRVTLRCSPRSGDLSVYWYQQSLDQGLQFLIQYYNGEERAKGNILERFSAQQFPDLHSELNLSSLELGDSALYFCASSRGLAGSTDTQYFGPGTRLTVL.

The V and J genes are TRBV30 and TRBJ1-6; 9 nucleotides line up with TRBD1. Germline V gives CDR1 GTSNPN, CDR2 SVGIG (reference sequence). The CDR3 runs to 12 residues. V lost 7 bases and J lost 7; bases outside the gene matches: 2. The CDR3 region is CASGQGNSPLHF. In DNA form, the CDR3 reads TGTGCCTCCGGACAGGGGAATTCACCCCTCCACTTT.

The gene calls are TRBV7-2 and TRBJ2-7, with TRBD1 matching over 7 bases. CDR1 is SGHTA and CDR2 is FQGNSA in the germline V gene. The CDR3 has 13 residues. The V gene end was trimmed by 4 bases and the J gene end by 6 bases; junction bases not matched to a gene: 6. CDR3 region: CASSSLDRSEQYF. The CDR3 region has the DNA TGTGCCAGCAGCTCACTGGACAGGTCCGAGCAGTACTTC. The entire variable domain, with the rest obtained from reference TRBV7-2 and TRBJ2-7, is as follows: GAGVSQSPSNKVTEKGKDVELRCDPISGHTALYWYRQSLGQGLEFLIYFQGNSAPDKSGLPSDRFSAERTGGSVSTLTIQRTQQEDSAVYLCASSSLDRSEQYFGPGTRLTVT.

This clone was recorded once. The chain joins TRBV5-1 to TRBJ2-1; TRBD2 matches at 7 bases. Germline values: CDR1 SGHRS, CDR2 YFSETQ. Germline trimming cut 1 base from V and 10 bases from J; bases unmatched to any gene: 8. The CDR3 loop spans 14 amino acids. The chain's CDR3 is CASSLSGEGWEQFF. The CDR3 bases are TGCGCCAGCAGCTTGAGCGGGGAGGGGTGGGAGCAGTTCTTC.

Comments on this clone: This same CDR3 is encoded by further DNA sequences in the sample. The V and J genes are TRBV30 and TRBJ1-4, with D possibly matching TRBD1 (6 bases). The CDR3 spans 14 residues. Trimming left V 2 bases short and J 7 bases short, with 14 bases between. The germline CDR1 and CDR2 sequences are GTSNPN and SVGIG (reference sequence). Written as DNA, the CDR3 is TGTGCCTGGAGTCCGCGGGGGGGCGGTGAAAAACTGTTTTTT. This sequence encodes CAWSPRGGGEKLFF.

This rearrangement joins TRBV9 to TRBJ2-7; TRBD1 agrees at 7 bases. This CDR3 has 14 amino acids. Germline assignment: CDR1 SGDLS and CDR2 YYNGEE. The J segment lost 6 bases and the V segment lost 1 base, leaving 7 bases of the junction unmatched. The CDR3 protein is CASSVKGGSGEQYF. The DNA for the CDR3 is TGTGCCAGCAGCGTAAAAGGGGGCAGCGGCGAGCAGTACTTC.

The V gene is TRBV19, the J gene TRBJ2-7, with a tentative D call TRBD1 (5 bases). The CDR3 has 15 residues. The germline V and J ends were trimmed by 1 base and 2 bases, with 12 bases remaining between them. The germline V gene encodes CDR1 LNHDA and CDR2 SQIVND (reference sequence). The CDR3 is CASSIGQGLTYEQYF. CDR3 sequence (DNA): TGTGCCAGTAGTATAGGTCAGGGATTGACCTACGAGCAGTACTTC.

The chain uses TRBV11-2 and TRBJ1-3, with a possible D match to TRBD1 (6 bases). V lost 5 bases and J 1 base, leaving 9 bases between the germline ends. Per the germline V gene, CDR1 is SGHAT and CDR2 is FQNNGV. This CDR3 comprises 14 residues. CDR3 DNA: TGTGCCAGCAGCCAGGACAGATCTGGAAACACCATATATTTT. It specifies CASSQDRSGNTIYF.

The chain uses TRBV10-3 and TRBJ2-7; 10 bases are shared with TRBD2. V lost 6 bases to trimming and J lost 3 bases; unmatched junction nucleotides: 5. The CDR3 loop spans 14 amino acids. The germline gives CDR1 ENHRY, CDR2 SYGVKD. CDR3 sequence reads: CAISTSGADYEQYF. The CDR3 DNA reads as TGTGCCATCAGCACTAGCGGGGCAGACTACGAGCAGTACTTC.

This chain links TRBV6-6 with TRBJ1-2, with D uncertain. CDR1 is MNHNY, CDR2 SVGAGI, per germline (reference sequence). The CDR3 is 13 amino acids. Trimming left V 5 bases short and J 4 bases short, with 11 bases between. The CDR3 sequence is CASSPGVLYGYTF. Written as DNA, the CDR3 is TGTGCCAGCAGTCCCGGGGTTCTCTATGGCTACACCTTC.

The chain joins TRBV5-5 to TRBJ1-5; tentatively, D is TRBD1 (5 bases). CDR1 is SGHKS and CDR2 is YYEKEE in the germline V gene (reference sequence). The CDR3 contains 16 residues. The germline V and J ends were trimmed by 1 base and 4 bases, with 15 bases remaining between them. This CDR3 reads CASSLSGVSGNQPQHF. In DNA form, the CDR3 reads TGTGCCAGCAGCTTGTCGGGGGTCTCAGGGAATCAGCCCCAGCATTTT.

The V gene is TRBV5-5, the J gene TRBJ2-7; D perhaps matches TRBD1 (6 bases). CDR1 is SGHKS, CDR2 YYEKEE, per germline (reference sequence). The CDR3 totals 13 residues. V lost 0 bases, J lost 5 bases, and 9 bases lay in between. The CDR3 DNA is TGTGCCAGCAGCTTGGTGGGGGCCGACGAGCAGTACTTC. Protein: CASSLVGADEQYF.

This rearrangement joins TRBV3-1 (or the pseudogene TRBV3-2) to TRBJ2-5, with 7 bases that match TRBD2. Germline lookup yields CDR1 LGHDT and CDR2 YNNKEL (reference sequence). The CDR3 has 16 residues. V shed 1 base and J 1 base; nucleotides not matched to a gene: 6. The CDR3 loop is CASSQVGGGPQETQYF. The CDR3 DNA reads as TGTGCCAGCAGCCAAGTCGGGGGAGGGCCCCAAGAGACCCAGTACTTC.

This sequence joins TRBV5-1 and TRBJ1-2; the D gene is possibly TRBD1 (5 bases). Per the germline V gene, CDR1 is SGHRS and CDR2 is YFSETQ. With 4 bases removed from V and 0 bases from J, the gap between germline ends came to 10 bases. The CDR3 spans 14 residues. The CDR3 region is CASSPRTSNYGYTF. The CDR3 coding sequence is TGCGCCAGCAGCCCCCGGACATCTAACTATGGCTACACCTTC.

The chain employs TRBV29-1 and TRBJ2-7, with 15 bases identical to TRBD2. Germline V CDR1 and CDR2: SQVTM, ANQGSEA. V shed 7 bases and J 3 bases; nucleotides not matched to a gene: 4. The CDR3 length is 14 residues. CDR3 sequence reads: CSAGTSGRFYEQYF. The DNA of the CDR3 is TGCAGCGCCGGGACTAGCGGGAGGTTCTACGAGCAGTACTTC.